Only a few counts were recorded for the clone carrying this T cell receptor (beta chain). Its specificity is unknown. The V and J ends lost 0 bases and 7 bases, in that order; junction bases with no gene match: 18. Germline values: CDR1 SGHAT, CDR2 FQDESV (reference sequence). This CDR3 contains 19 residues. The data derive from a study of regulatory T cells in long-lasting Graves disease. Study outcomes and limitations: Favored gene segments in persistent disease were TRBV28, TRBJ1-2 and TRBJ2-5.

Time point given: newly diagnosed GD, antithyroid drugs for less than 3 months. Extracted PBMC RNA gave rise to the TCR library. About 9.2 milliliters of peripheral blood were taken and placed in EDTA tubes. Library construction for TCR beta used iRepertoire HTBI primers and Arm-PCR of CDR3 regions. TCRdb called the multiplex PCR reads again in MiXCR, with one record for every CDR3 protein. The sample gives about 540,000 distinct CDR3 sequences, about 13% of which show up once; 8% to 10% is in the top ten. The sample also formed part of further work on T cells in Graves' hyperthyroidism and ophthalmopathy. As that study records: The study based diagnoses on clinical symptoms, serum thyroxine and TRAb, thyroid ultrasound and orbital computed tomography. Carried out on the TCR CDR3, a first-round RT-PCR used the HTBI primer set.

The chain employs TRBV11-1 and TRBJ2-1, with 7 bases fitting TRBD2. This clonotype was obtained from a man between 25 and 39 years old with Graves disease. This specimen was peripheral blood mononuclear cells (PBMCs), taken at new diagnosis, from a patient treated with antithyroid drugs. The chain's CDR3 is CASSLAGPFGAGVRNEQFF. The CDR3 DNA sequence: TGTGCCAGCAGCTTAGCAGGCCCTTTCGGGGCGGGAGTTCGGAATGAGCAGTTCTTC. The full variable domain, rest sourced from reference TRBV11-1 and TRBJ2-1, is EAEVAQSPRYKITEKSQAVAFWCDPISGHATLYWYRQILGQGPELLVQFQDESVVDDSQLPKDRFSAERLKGVDSTLKIQPAELGDSAMYLCASSLAGPFGAGVRNEQFFGPGTRLTVL.